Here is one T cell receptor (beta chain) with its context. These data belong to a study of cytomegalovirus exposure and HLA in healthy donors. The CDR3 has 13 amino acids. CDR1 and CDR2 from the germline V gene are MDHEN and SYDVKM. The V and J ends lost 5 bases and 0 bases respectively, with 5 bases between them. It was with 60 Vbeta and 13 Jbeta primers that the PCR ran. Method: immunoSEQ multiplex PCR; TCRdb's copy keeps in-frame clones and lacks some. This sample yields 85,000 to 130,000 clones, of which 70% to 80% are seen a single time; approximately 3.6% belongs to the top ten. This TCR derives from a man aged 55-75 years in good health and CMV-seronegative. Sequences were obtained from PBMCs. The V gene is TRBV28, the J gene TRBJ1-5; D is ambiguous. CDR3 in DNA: TGTGCCAGCAGTGACTATAGCAATCAGCCCCAGCATTTT. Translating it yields CASSDYSNQPQHF.